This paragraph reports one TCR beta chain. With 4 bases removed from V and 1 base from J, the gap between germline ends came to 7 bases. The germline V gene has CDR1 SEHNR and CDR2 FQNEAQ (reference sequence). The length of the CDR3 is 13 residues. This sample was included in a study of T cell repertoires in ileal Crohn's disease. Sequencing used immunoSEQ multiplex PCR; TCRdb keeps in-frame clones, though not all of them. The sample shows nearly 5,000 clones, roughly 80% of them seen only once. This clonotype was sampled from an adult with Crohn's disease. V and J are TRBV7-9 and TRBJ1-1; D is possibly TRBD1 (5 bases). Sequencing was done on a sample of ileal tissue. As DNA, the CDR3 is TGTGCCAGCAGCTCGGACAAGAACACTGAAGCTTTCTTT. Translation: CASSSDKNTEAFF.